A selection of T cell receptor beta chains follows, all from one sample in a study of blood T cell repertoires in COVID-19. Clones were read by immunoSEQ multiplex PCR, and TCRdb kept only the in-frame ones, dropping some. The table lists about 340,000 clones, around nine tenths of them singletons. Sequenced input: peripheral blood. The receptors were sampled from a woman between 18 and 30 years old who had recovered from COVID-19. Both conserved end residues are part of each CDR3. The D gene is left open where the match is weak. Clone size is not always given. Where it is, it says once, few, many or a class for expanded clones.

V gene,D gene,clone size,J gene,CDR3 protein,CDR3 DNA
TRBV6-2/TRBV6-3,TRBD1,-,TRBJ1-1,CASSYPDRGSTEAFF,TGTGCCAGCAGTTACCCAGACAGGGGCTCGACTGAAGCTTTCTTT
TRBV18,-,once,TRBJ1-2,CASSPTDGYTF,TGTGCCAGCTCACCGACAGATGGCTACACCTTC
TRBV6-5,TRBD1,-,TRBJ2-1,CASSYSEQGVFGEQFF,TGTGCCAGCAGTTACTCGGAACAGGGGGTTTTCGGTGAGCAGTTCTTC
TRBV5-1,TRBD2,-,TRBJ2-3,CASTGLAGRGDTQYF,TGCGCCAGCACCGGACTAGCGGGTCGGGGAGATACGCAGTATTTT
TRBV13,-,once,TRBJ2-5,CASSLGGRETQYF,TGTGCCAGCAGCTTAGGGGGGCGGGAGACCCAGTACTTC
TRBV27,-,-,TRBJ1-2,CASSLLAGRDGYTF,TGTGCCAGCAGTTTATTGGCAGGCCGTGATGGCTACACCTTC
TRBV4-1,-,-,TRBJ2-3,CASSQDGALKHTQYF,TGCGCCAGCAGCCAAGATGGGGCCTTAAAGCATACGCAGTATTTT
TRBV19,TRBD1,few,TRBJ1-1,CASSPQGANTEAFF,TGTGCCAGTAGTCCCCAGGGGGCGAACACTGAAGCTTTCTTT
TRBV15,TRBD1,-,TRBJ1-2,CATSRALRDSYSNYGYTF,TGTGCCACCAGCAGAGCCCTAAGGGACAGCTATTCAAACTATGGCTACACCTTC
TRBV25-1,TRBD1,-,TRBJ2-2,CASSPDRGDTGELFF,TGTGCCAGCAGCCCGGACAGGGGGGACACCGGGGAGCTGTTTTTT
TRBV6-6,TRBD1,-,TRBJ1-3,CASSSGQGGRNTIYF,TGTGCCAGCAGTTCGGGACAGGGAGGGAGAAACACCATATATTTT
TRBV6-2/TRBV6-3,TRBD1,-,TRBJ1-5,CASSRTGGRSNQPQHF,TGTGCCAGCAGTCGGACAGGGGGCAGGAGCAATCAGCCCCAGCATTTT
TRBV6-2/TRBV6-3,TRBD1,-,TRBJ1-1,CASSKRDRWGSVTEAFF,TGTGCCAGCAGCAAACGGGACAGGTGGGGGTCGGTCACTGAAGCTTTCTTT
TRBV27,-,once,TRBJ2-3,CASSLSGLKRVGASTDTQYF,TGTGCCAGCAGTTTATCGGGGCTAAAGCGGGTTGGGGCTAGCACAGATACGCAGTATTTT
TRBV11-3,TRBD2,-,TRBJ2-1,CASSPLLAGSSYNEQFF,TGTGCCAGCAGTCCCCTACTAGCGGGGAGCTCCTACAATGAGCAGTTCTTC
TRBV27,TRBD2,-,TRBJ2-5,CASRSGRARGQETQYF,TGTGCCAGCAGGAGCGGGAGGGCCCGTGGGCAAGAGACCCAGTACTTC
TRBV4-3,TRBD2,few,TRBJ2-3,CASSRRTSKSDTQYF,TGCGCCAGCAGCCGGAGGACTAGCAAGTCAGATACGCAGTATTTT
TRBV10-2,TRBD2,-,TRBJ2-3,CATLGGGLATDTQYF,TGCGCCACCCTAGGGGGGGGACTAGCAACAGATACGCAGTATTTT
TRBV12-5,TRBD2,-,TRBJ2-5,CASGASSGRISETQYF,TGTGCTAGTGGTGCATCTAGCGGGAGAATCTCGGAGACCCAGTACTTC
TRBV3-1/TRBV3-2,-,-,TRBJ2-5,CASSQDPSAQYF,TGTGCCAGCAGCCAAGATCCCTCAGCCCAGTACTTC
TRBV18,-,-,TRBJ1-6,CASSLEGPPTNSPLHF,TGTGCCAGCTCACTTGAGGGCCCGCCAACTAATTCACCCCTCCACTTT
TRBV5-1,TRBD1,-,TRBJ2-2,CASSQNPGTGGTGELFF,TGCGCCAGCAGCCAAAACCCCGGGACAGGGGGCACCGGGGAGCTGTTTTTT
TRBV15,TRBD1,-,TRBJ1-5,CATSRQTGGGLPQHF,TGTGCCACCAGCAGGCAAACAGGGGGGGGATTGCCCCAGCATTTT
TRBV5-6,-,-,TRBJ1-1,CASSLRGINTEAFF,TGTGCCAGCAGCTTAAGGGGTATAAACACTGAAGCTTTCTTT
TRBV10-3,TRBD1,-,TRBJ1-1,CAISGTGRNTEAFF,TGTGCCATCAGTGGGACAGGAAGGAACACTGAAGCTTTCTTT
TRBV6-2/TRBV6-3,-,-,TRBJ1-1,CASSYFGVLGTEAFF,TGTGCCAGCAGTTACTTCGGGGTTTTGGGCACTGAAGCTTTCTTT
TRBV5-1,TRBD1,once,TRBJ1-1,CASGQGANTEAFF,TGCGCCAGCGGACAGGGGGCCAACACTGAAGCTTTCTTT
TRBV6-2/TRBV6-3,-,-,TRBJ2-6,CASSFSRGANVLTF,TGTGCCAGCAGTTTTAGTCGTGGGGCCAACGTCCTGACTTTC
TRBV6-5,TRBD2,-,TRBJ2-2,CASGSGSNTGELFF,TGTGCCAGCGGCAGCGGGAGTAACACCGGGGAGCTGTTTTTT
TRBV5-6,TRBD1,-,TRBJ2-1,CASSLRTGVVNEQFF,TGTGCCAGCAGCTTAAGGACAGGGGTAGTGAATGAGCAGTTCTTC
TRBV12-3/TRBV12-4,-,-,TRBJ1-1,CASRWGPNTEAFF,TGTGCCAGCAGGTGGGGGCCAAACACTGAAGCTTTCTTT
TRBV7-8,TRBD1,-,TRBJ2-1,CASSYSGTGNNEQFF,TGTGCCAGCAGCTATTCCGGGACAGGAAACAATGAGCAGTTCTTC
TRBV14,-,-,TRBJ2-4,CASSLPDSSIQYF,TGTGCCAGCAGCCTCCCAGACAGTAGCATTCAGTACTTC
TRBV29-1,-,-,TRBJ1-1,CSVELLRAEAFF,TGCAGCGTTGAACTACTCCGGGCTGAAGCTTTCTTT
TRBV5-6,-,once,TRBJ2-2,CASSSRNTGELFF,TGTGCCAGCAGCTCCCGTAACACCGGGGAGCTGTTTTTT
TRBV15,-,-,TRBJ2-6,CATSSAGGFSGANVLTF,TGTGCCACCAGCAGCGCAGGGGGGTTCTCTGGGGCCAACGTCCTGACTTTC
TRBV18,TRBD1,once,TRBJ2-3,CASSPLTGVTSTDTQYF,TGTGCCAGCTCACCACTTACAGGGGTTACAAGCACAGATACGCAGTATTTT
TRBV24-1,TRBD2,-,TRBJ2-1,CATSDLTSGDNEQFF,TGTGCCACCAGTGATTTGACTAGCGGAGACAATGAGCAGTTCTTC
TRBV10-3,-,once,TRBJ1-6,CAISVDSNNSPLHF,TGTGCCATCAGTGTGGACAGTAATAATTCACCCCTCCACTTT